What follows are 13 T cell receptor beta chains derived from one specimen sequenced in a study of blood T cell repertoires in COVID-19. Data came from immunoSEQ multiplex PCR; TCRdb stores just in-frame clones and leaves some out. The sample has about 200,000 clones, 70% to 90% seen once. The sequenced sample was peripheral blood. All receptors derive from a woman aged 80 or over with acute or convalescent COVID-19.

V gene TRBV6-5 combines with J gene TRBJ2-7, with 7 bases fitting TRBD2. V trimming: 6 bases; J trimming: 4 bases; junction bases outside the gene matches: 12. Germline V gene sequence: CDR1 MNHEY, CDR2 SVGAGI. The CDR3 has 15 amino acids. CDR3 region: CASSGGTPIDYEQYF. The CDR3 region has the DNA TGTGCCAGCAGCGGGGGGACTCCCATCGATTACGAGCAGTACTTC.

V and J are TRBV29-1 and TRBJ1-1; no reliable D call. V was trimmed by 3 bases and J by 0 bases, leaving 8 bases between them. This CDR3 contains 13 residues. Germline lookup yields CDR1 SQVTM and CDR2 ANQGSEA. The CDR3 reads CSVDTTMNTEAFF. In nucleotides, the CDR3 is TGCAGCGTTGATACTACCATGAACACTGAAGCTTTCTTT. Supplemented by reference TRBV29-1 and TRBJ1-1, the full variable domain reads SAVISQKPSRDICQRGTSLTIQCQVDSQVTMMFWYRQQPGQSLTLIATANQGSEATYESGFVIDKFPISRPNLTFSTLTVSNMSPEDSSIYLCSVDTTMNTEAFFGQGTRLTVV.

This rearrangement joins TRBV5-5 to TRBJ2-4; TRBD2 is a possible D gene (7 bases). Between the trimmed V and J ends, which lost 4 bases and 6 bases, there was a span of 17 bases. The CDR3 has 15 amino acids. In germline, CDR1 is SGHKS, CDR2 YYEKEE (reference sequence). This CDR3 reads CASSPGGRDANIQYF. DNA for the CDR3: TGTGCCAGCAGCCCCGGGGGGCGCGATGCAAACATTCAGTACTTC.

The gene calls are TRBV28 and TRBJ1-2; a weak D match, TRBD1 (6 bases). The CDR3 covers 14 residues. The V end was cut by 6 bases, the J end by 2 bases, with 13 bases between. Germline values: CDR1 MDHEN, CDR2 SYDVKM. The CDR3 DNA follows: TGTGCCAGCAGCGGTTTTGGGACAAACTATGGCTACACCTTC. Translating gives CASSGFGTNYGYTF.

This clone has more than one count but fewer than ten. CDR3: CASSGGTGSTEAFF. The CDR3 DNA sequence: TGTGCCAGCAGCGGGGGGACAGGGAGTACTGAAGCTTTCTTT. The chain uses TRBV11-2 and TRBJ1-1; 9 positions agree with TRBD1. This CDR3 is built from 14 residues. Trimming took 5 bases from V and 5 from J; bases not matched to a gene: 6. Germline V gene lookup returns CDR1 SGHAT and CDR2 FQNNGV.

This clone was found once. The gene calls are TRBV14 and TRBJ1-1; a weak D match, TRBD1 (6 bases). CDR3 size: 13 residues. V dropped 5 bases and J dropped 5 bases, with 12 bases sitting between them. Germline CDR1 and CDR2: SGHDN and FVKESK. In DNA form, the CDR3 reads TGTGCCAGCAGCTTGAATGGACAGACTGAAGCTTTCTTT. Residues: CASSLNGQTEAFF.

CDR3 coding DNA: TGTGCCAGCAGTCGGGGGGGCCAGCCCCAGCATTTT. Its translation: CASSRGGQPQHF. This chain uses TRBV7-9 with TRBJ1-5; D might be TRBD1 (6 bases). V was cut by 6 bases and J by 7 bases, with 10 bases left in between. The germline V gene encodes CDR1 SEHNR and CDR2 FQNEAQ (reference sequence). The length of the CDR3 is 12 residues.

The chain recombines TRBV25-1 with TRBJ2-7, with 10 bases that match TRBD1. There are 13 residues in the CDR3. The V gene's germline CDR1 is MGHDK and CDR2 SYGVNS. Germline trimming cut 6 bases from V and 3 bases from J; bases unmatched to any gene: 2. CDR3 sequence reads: CASRGQGLYEQYF. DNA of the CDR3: TGTGCCAGCAGGGGACAGGGGCTCTACGAGCAGTACTTC.

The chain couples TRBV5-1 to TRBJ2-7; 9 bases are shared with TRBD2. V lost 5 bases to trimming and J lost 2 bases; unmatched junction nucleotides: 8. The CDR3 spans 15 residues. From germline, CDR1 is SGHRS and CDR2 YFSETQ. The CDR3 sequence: CASRVLAGHTYEQYF. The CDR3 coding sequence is TGCGCCAGCAGAGTCCTAGCGGGACATACCTACGAGCAGTACTTC. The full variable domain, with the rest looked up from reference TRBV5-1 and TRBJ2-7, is KAGVTQTPRYLIKTRGQQVTLSCSPISGHRSVSWYQQTPGQGLQFLFEYFSETQRNKGNFPGRFSGRQFSNSRSEMNVSTLELGDSALYLCASRVLAGHTYEQYFGPGTRLTVT.

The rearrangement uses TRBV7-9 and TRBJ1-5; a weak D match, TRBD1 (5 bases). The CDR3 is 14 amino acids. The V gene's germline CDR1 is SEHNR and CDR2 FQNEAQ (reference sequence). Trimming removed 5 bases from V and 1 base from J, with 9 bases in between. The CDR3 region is CASSKEGSNQPQHF. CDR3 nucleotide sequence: TGTGCCAGCAGCAAAGAGGGGAGCAATCAGCCCCAGCATTTT.

The CDR3 DNA reads TGTGCCAGTACTACCCCCCGCAGGGATAATCAGCCCCAGCATTTT. Amino acid sequence: CASTTPRRDNQPQHF. The J gene is TRBJ1-5, the V gene TRBV19; maybe TRBD1 (5 bases). Germline V CDR1 and CDR2: LNHDA, SQIVND (reference sequence). With 7 bases removed from V and 4 bases from J, the gap between germline ends came to 17 bases. This CDR3 is 15 amino acids long.

The CDR3 protein is CARWDFYNEQFF. The CDR3 DNA reads TGTGCGCGTTGGGACTTTTACAATGAGCAGTTCTTC. V gene TRBV30 combines with J gene TRBJ2-1; TRBD2 is a possible D gene (6 bases). Per the germline V gene, CDR1 is GTSNPN and CDR2 is SVGIG (reference sequence). The CDR3 is made up of 12 amino acids. The full variable domain, rest sourced from reference TRBV30 and TRBJ2-1, is SQTIHQWPATLVQPVGSPLSLECTVEGTSNPNLYWYRQAAGRGLQLLFYSVGIGQISSEVPQNLSASRPQDRQFILSSKKLLLSDSGFYLCARWDFYNEQFFGPGTRLTVL.

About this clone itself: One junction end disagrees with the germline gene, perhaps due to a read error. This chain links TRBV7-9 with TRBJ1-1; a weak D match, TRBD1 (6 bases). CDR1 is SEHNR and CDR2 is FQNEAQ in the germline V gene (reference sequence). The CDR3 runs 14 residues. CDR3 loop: CASSLGTLNTEAFF. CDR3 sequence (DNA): TGTGCCAGCAGTTTAGGGACATTGAACACTGAAGCTTTCTTT.